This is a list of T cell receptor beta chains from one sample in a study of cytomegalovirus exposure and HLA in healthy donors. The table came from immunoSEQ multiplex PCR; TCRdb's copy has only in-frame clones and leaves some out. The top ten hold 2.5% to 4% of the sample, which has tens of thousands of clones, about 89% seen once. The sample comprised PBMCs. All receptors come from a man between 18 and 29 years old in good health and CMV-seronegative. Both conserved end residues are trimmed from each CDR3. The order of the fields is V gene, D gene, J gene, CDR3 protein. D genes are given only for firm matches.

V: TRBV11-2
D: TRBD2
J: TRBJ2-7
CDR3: ASSFSVASGYEQY

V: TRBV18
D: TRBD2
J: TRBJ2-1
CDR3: ASSRTSGREVADEQF

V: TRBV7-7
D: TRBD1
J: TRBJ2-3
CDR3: ASSDRDTDTQY

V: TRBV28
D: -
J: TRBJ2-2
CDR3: ASIDTGLNTGELF

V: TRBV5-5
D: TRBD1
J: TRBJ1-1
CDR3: ASSLWDRAAF

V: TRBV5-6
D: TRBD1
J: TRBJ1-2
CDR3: ASSPYLQGAWTDGYT

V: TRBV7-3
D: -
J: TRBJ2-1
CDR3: ASSLQGRRGVASYNEQF

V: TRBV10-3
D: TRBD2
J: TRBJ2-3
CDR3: AIRGTSGSSTDTQY

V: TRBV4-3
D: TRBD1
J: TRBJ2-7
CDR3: ASSQGTGDSYEQY

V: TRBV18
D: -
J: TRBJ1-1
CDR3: ASSSIQGNTEAF

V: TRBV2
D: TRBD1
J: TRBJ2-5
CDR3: ASSETGGQTQY